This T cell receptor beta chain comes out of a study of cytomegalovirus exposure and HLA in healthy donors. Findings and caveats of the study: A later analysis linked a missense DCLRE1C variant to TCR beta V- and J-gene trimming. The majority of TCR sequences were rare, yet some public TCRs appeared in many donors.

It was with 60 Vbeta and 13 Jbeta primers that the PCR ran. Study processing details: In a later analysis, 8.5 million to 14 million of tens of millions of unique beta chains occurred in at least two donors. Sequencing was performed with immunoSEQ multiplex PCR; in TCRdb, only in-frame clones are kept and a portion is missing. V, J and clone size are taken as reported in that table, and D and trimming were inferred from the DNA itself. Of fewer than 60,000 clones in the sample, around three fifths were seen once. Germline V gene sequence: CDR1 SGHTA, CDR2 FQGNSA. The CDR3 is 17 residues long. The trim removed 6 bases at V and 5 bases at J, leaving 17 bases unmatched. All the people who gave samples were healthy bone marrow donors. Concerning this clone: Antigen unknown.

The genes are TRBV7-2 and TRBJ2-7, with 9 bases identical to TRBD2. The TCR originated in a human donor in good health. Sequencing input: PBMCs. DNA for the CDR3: TGTGCCAGCAGAATGCTAGGATCGGCGGGGGGGCCTGACGAGCAGTACTTC. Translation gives CASRMLGSAGGPDEQYF.